This passage covers 32 T cell receptor beta chains from one sample sequenced in a study of control samples from healthy donors and cancer patients. Method: immunoSEQ multiplex PCR; TCRdb's copy keeps in-frame clones and lacks some. Here the sample spans roughly 80,000 clones, nearly 90% being singletons. Sequencing was done on a sample of blood. The receptors derive from a woman aged 45-59 years in good health.

The chain combines TRBV5-4 with TRBJ2-7; D is possibly TRBD1 (5 bases). The germline V gene encodes CDR1 SGHNT and CDR2 YYREEE (reference sequence). The CDR3 is 14 residues long. Deletions cut 6 bases from V and 3 bases from J, with 16 bases between. The CDR3 sequence: CASKRQGSRYEQYF. The CDR3 DNA is TGTGCCAGCAAACGGCAGGGATCGCGCTACGAGCAGTACTTC.

This chain joins TRBV24-1 and TRBJ2-1; 11 bases are a match to TRBD2. The trim removed 4 bases at V and 8 bases at J, leaving 6 bases unmatched. The CDR3 has 15 residues. From germline, CDR1 is KGHDR and CDR2 SFDVKD. CDR3 nucleotides: TGTGCCACCAGTGACGTAGCGGGGGGGCCCTATGAGCAGTTCTTC. Amino acid sequence: CATSDVAGGPYEQFF.

The rearrangement links TRBV9 to TRBJ2-3; 8 bases match TRBD1. Germline V lookup: CDR1 SGDLS, CDR2 YYNGEE. J lost 0 bases, V lost 2 bases, and 5 bases had no gene match. This CDR3 comprises 16 residues. The DNA for the CDR3 is TGTGCCAGCAGCGTTACAGGGGGAACTAGCACAGATACGCAGTATTTT. Its protein product is CASSVTGGTSTDTQYF.

As DNA, the CDR3 is TGTGCCAGCAGCTTGTCGGGGACTAGCACAGATACGCAGTATTTT. Translation: CASSLSGTSTDTQYF. V and J are TRBV5-6 and TRBJ2-3, with TRBD2 as a possible D gene (6 bases). CDR1 and CDR2 from the germline V gene are SGHDT and YYEEEE. CDR3 length equals 15 residues. V shed 1 base and J shed 0 bases, with 9 bases lying between them.

V usage is TRBV5-4 and J usage is TRBJ1-3, with D tentatively TRBD1 (6 bases). In germline, CDR1 is SGHNT, CDR2 YYREEE (reference sequence). V lost 2 bases and J lost 4, with 10 bases in between. CDR3 length: 14 amino acids. CDR3 in amino acids: CASSLGGSGNTIYF. CDR3 DNA sequence: TGTGCCAGCAGCTTAGGGGGGTCAGGAAACACCATATATTTT.

The chain has TRBV25-1 and TRBJ1-4, with 9 positions matching TRBD1. J was trimmed by 5 bases and V by 7 bases; bases with no gene match: 11. The germline CDR1 and CDR2 sequences are MGHDK and SYGVNS. There are 16 residues in the CDR3. The CDR3 bases are TGTGCCAGCACCCCCCCACCCGGGACAGGGAATGAAAAACTGTTTTTT. Translating gives CASTPPPGTGNEKLFF. Drawing the rest from reference TRBV25-1 and TRBJ1-4, the complete variable domain is EADIYQTPRYLVIGTGKKITLECSQTMGHDKMYWYQQDPGMELHLIHYSYGVNSTEKGDLSSESTVSRIRTEHFPLTLESARPSHTSQYLCASTPPPGTGNEKLFFGSGTQLSVL.

The chain recombines TRBV6-5 with TRBJ1-4; the D gene is possibly TRBD1 (6 bases). V lost 4 bases and J 4 bases, leaving 10 bases between the germline ends. The CDR3 contains 14 residues. The V gene's germline CDR1 is MNHEY and CDR2 SVGAGI. This chain's CDR3 is CASSSRQVNEKLFF. The CDR3 DNA sequence: TGTGCCAGCAGTTCAAGACAGGTTAATGAAAAACTGTTTTTT.

This rearrangement joins TRBV2 to TRBJ2-3; D is perhaps TRBD2 (6 bases). Between the trimmed V and J ends, which lost 1 base and 3 bases, there was a span of 17 bases. Germline V gene sequence: CDR1 SNHLY, CDR2 FYNNEI. This CDR3 is 17 amino acids long. In DNA form, the CDR3 reads TGTGCCAGCAGTGAAGGCGCAGGGCGGGGCCGGACAGATACGCAGTATTTT. It codes for CASSEGAGRGRTDTQYF.

This chain connects TRBV7-2 to TRBJ1-3; 8 positions agree with TRBD1. V trimming: 5 bases; J trimming: 0 bases; junction bases outside the gene matches: 9. The germline V gene encodes CDR1 SGHTA and CDR2 FQGNSA. This CDR3 has 17 residues. CDR3: CASSQGTGQSSGNTIYF. The CDR3 nucleotides read TGTGCCAGCAGCCAAGGGACAGGCCAGAGCTCTGGAAACACCATATATTTT.

J is TRBJ1-1 and V is TRBV5-4; the D gene is possibly TRBD1 (5 bases). There are 15 residues in the CDR3. The V end was cut by 0 bases, the J end by 10 bases, with 19 bases between. Germline values: CDR1 SGHNT, CDR2 YYREEE (reference sequence). The CDR3 here is CASSLDSGPHLPAFF. The CDR3 DNA reads TGTGCCAGCAGCTTGGACTCGGGACCACATCTACCAGCTTTCTTT.

V and J are TRBV15 and TRBJ2-5, with D unclear. The CDR3 has 15 amino acids. V gave up 0 bases and J gave up 2 bases, with 10 bases separating them. Germline V lookup: CDR1 LNHNV, CDR2 YYDKDF (reference sequence). CDR3 bases: TGTGCCACCAGCAGAGATCCCCAGGCGCAAGAGACCCAGTACTTC. Its translation: CATSRDPQAQETQYF.

The chain is built from TRBV19 and TRBJ2-7; unclear D gene. Germline lookup yields CDR1 LNHDA and CDR2 SQIVND (reference sequence). CDR3 length equals 14 residues. Trimming removed 5 bases at V and 3 bases at J, with 14 bases between. CDR3 sequence: CASSQGGGVYEQYF. In DNA form, the CDR3 reads TGTGCCAGTAGTCAAGGCGGTGGGGTCTACGAGCAGTACTTC.

Regarding this clone: This sample also contains other DNA sequences that code for the same CDR3. The chain couples TRBV11-2 to TRBJ2-7; a weak D match, TRBD2 (7 bases). The CDR3 loop spans 18 amino acids. The V end was cut by 2 bases, the J end by 0 bases, with 20 bases between. Germline V gives CDR1 SGHAT, CDR2 FQNNGV. In DNA form, the CDR3 reads TGTGCCAGCAGCTTAACGAGGGGAGGGGGTGCCCACTCCTACGAGCAGTACTTC. Protein: CASSLTRGGGAHSYEQYF.

The chain carries TRBV7-6 and TRBJ2-1; D perhaps matches TRBD2 (6 bases). Germline loops: CDR1 SGHVS, CDR2 FNYEAQ. The CDR3 runs 14 residues. V was cut by 1 base and J by 6 bases, with 10 bases left in between. This chain's CDR3 is CASSLGGAVNEQFF. The CDR3 DNA sequence: TGTGCCAGCAGCTTAGGCGGGGCTGTCAATGAGCAGTTCTTC.

The rearrangement links TRBV20-1 to TRBJ2-2; no reliable D call. There are 11 residues in the CDR3. With 0 bases removed from V and 6 bases from J, the gap between germline ends came to 2 bases. Germline values: CDR1 DFQATT, CDR2 SNEGSKA (reference sequence). The CDR3 sequence: CSARDSGELFF. The CDR3 nucleotides read TGCAGTGCTAGAGATTCCGGGGAGCTGTTTTTT.

J is TRBJ1-6 and V is TRBV7-9; D unclear. V was cut by 3 bases and J by 10 bases, with 10 bases left in between. This CDR3 is 13 amino acids long. In germline, CDR1 is SEHNR, CDR2 FQNEAQ (reference sequence). CDR3 sequence reads: CASSLDGGSPLHF. The DNA of the CDR3 is TGTGCCAGCAGCTTGGACGGAGGATCACCCCTCCACTTT.

DNA of the CDR3: TGTGCCAGCAGCTCCACACAGGCGGACGGAAACACCATATATTTT. The encoded protein is CASSSTQADGNTIYF. The chain joins TRBV7-9 to TRBJ1-3, with TRBD1 as a possible D gene (5 bases). The germline V and J ends were trimmed by 4 bases and 4 bases, with 14 bases remaining between them. This CDR3 spans 15 amino acids. The germline V gene encodes CDR1 SEHNR and CDR2 FQNEAQ (reference sequence).

The V call is TRBV19, the J call TRBJ1-5; D may be TRBD1 (6 bases). The V gene lost 4 bases and the J gene lost 6 bases, with 19 bases spanning the gap. Germline V gene sequence: CDR1 LNHDA, CDR2 SQIVND (reference sequence). The CDR3 length is 16 residues. CDR3 region: CASSTSIRGFRQPQHF. CDR3 DNA: TGTGCCAGTAGTACCTCAATAAGGGGGTTTCGTCAGCCCCAGCATTTT.

The J gene is TRBJ2-7, the V gene TRBV14; D not resolved. Germline V gene data show CDR1 as SGHDN and CDR2 as FVKESK. The length of the CDR3 is 13 residues. V gave up 2 bases and J gave up 7 bases, with 12 bases separating them. CDR3 loop: CASSQRNLIEQYF. The CDR3 DNA reads as TGTGCCAGCAGCCAACGGAATTTAATAGAGCAGTACTTC.

The rearrangement joins TRBV5-8 to TRBJ1-3, with a tentative D call TRBD1 (6 bases). The CDR3 extends over 14 amino acids. Germline-derived CDR1 and CDR2 are SGHTS and YDEGEE. V was trimmed by 0 bases and J by 5 bases, leaving 9 bases between them. CDR3 sequence (DNA): TGTGCCAGCAGCTTGGCCGGGACAAGAAACACCATATATTTT. The encoded protein is CASSLAGTRNTIYF.

The chain is built from TRBV2 and TRBJ2-1, with 9 nucleotides matching TRBD2. Losses at the gene ends were 5 bases for V and 4 bases for J; bases not matched to a gene: 6. CDR1 and CDR2 from the germline V gene are SNHLY and FYNNEI. The CDR3 runs to 15 residues. This CDR3 reads CASSSRGGPYNEQFF. Written as DNA, the CDR3 is TGTGCCAGCAGTTCGCGGGGGGGACCGTACAATGAGCAGTTCTTC.

The chain recombines TRBV11-2 with TRBJ1-1; D may be TRBD1 (5 bases). With 1 base removed from V and 5 bases from J, the gap between germline ends came to 8 bases. The CDR3 runs 13 residues. From germline, CDR1 is SGHAT and CDR2 FQNNGV. CDR3 region: CASSLVGGTEAFF. CDR3 nucleotide sequence: TGTGCCAGCAGCTTAGTTGGGGGTACTGAAGCTTTCTTT.

The genes are TRBV15 and TRBJ2-3; D remains unclear. The CDR3 extends over 13 amino acids. Between the trimmed V and J ends, which lost 3 bases and 4 bases, there was a span of 8 bases. Germline V gives CDR1 LNHNV, CDR2 YYDKDF (reference sequence). The CDR3 region has the DNA TGTGCCACCAGCAGCTGGTCCGCAGATACGCAGTATTTT. Amino acid sequence: CATSSWSADTQYF.

This sequence joins TRBV10-2 and TRBJ1-2; D gene ambiguous. CDR1 is WSHSY, CDR2 SAAADI, per germline. CDR3 length equals 13 residues. Trimming removed 4 bases at V and 5 bases at J, with 11 bases between. CDR3 sequence reads: CASSVSGLYGYTF. The DNA of the CDR3 is TGCGCCAGCAGTGTATCGGGTCTATATGGCTACACCTTC.

In this sample, this clone turned up once. CDR3 nucleotide sequence: TGCGCCAGCAGCCCGGGACGGTTGGCGGATACGCAGTATTTT. Protein sequence: CASSPGRLADTQYF. The chain uses TRBV5-1 and TRBJ2-3; D might be TRBD1 or TRBD2, each matching 5 bases. Looked up from germline, CDR1 is SGHRS and CDR2 is YFSETQ. V lost 4 bases, J lost 6 bases, and 15 bases lay in between. This CDR3 is built from 14 residues.

J is TRBJ1-4 and V is TRBV19, with D maybe TRBD1 (6 bases). V was cut by 9 bases and J by 6 bases, with 23 bases left in between. Germline lookup yields CDR1 LNHDA and CDR2 SQIVND (reference sequence). The CDR3 consists of 16 residues. DNA for the CDR3: TGTGCCAGCAAACAGGGCTACAGGCGTGGGGATGAAAAACTGTTTTTT. This codes for CASKQGYRRGDEKLFF.

The rearrangement uses TRBV4-2 and TRBJ1-4; D is possibly TRBD1 (5 bases). This CDR3 has 17 residues. V was cut by 2 bases and J by 7 bases, with 20 bases left in between. Germline values: CDR1 LGHNA, CDR2 YNFKEQ. The CDR3 nucleotides read TGTGCCAGCAGCCAATTTCCACCCAGCAGGGAAGGTGAAAAACTGTTTTTT. This gives the protein CASSQFPPSREGEKLFF.

This chain uses TRBV14 with TRBJ1-2, with D perhaps TRBD1 (6 bases). The CDR3 has 16 residues. Deletions cut 3 bases from V and 4 bases from J, with 18 bases between. The V gene's germline CDR1 is SGHDN and CDR2 FVKESK. The CDR3, as DNA: TGTGCCAGCAGCCACCAGGGGCCCACGCTTGGCTATGGCTACACCTTC. Translating it yields CASSHQGPTLGYGYTF.

This sequence joins TRBV2 and TRBJ1-5; possibly TRBD1 for D (5 bases). The CDR3 consists of 12 residues. Trimming took 7 bases from V and 5 from J, leaving 9 bases between them. The V gene's germline CDR1 is SNHLY and CDR2 FYNNEI. The CDR3 DNA reads TGTGCCAGCATGGGGGATCATCAGCCCCAGCATTTT. Protein sequence: CASMGDHQPQHF. Together with reference TRBV2 and TRBJ1-5, the CDR3 gives the full variable domain: EPEVTQTPSHQVTQMGQEVILRCVPISNHLYFYWYRQILGQKVEFLVSFYNNEISEKSEIFDDQFSVERPDGSNFTLKIRSTKLEDSAMYFCASMGDHQPQHFGDGTRLSIL.

The V gene is TRBV11-3, the J gene TRBJ2-7, with a possible D match to TRBD2 (5 bases). Trimming removed 2 bases from V and 1 base from J, with 9 bases in between. The CDR3 covers 14 residues. The germline V gene has CDR1 SGHNT and CDR2 YENEEA. The CDR3 sequence is CASSLSRGSYEQYF. The CDR3, as DNA: TGTGCCAGCAGCTTAAGTAGAGGGTCCTACGAGCAGTACTTC.

On this clone: The sample has other DNA sequences that encode this CDR3 too. This chain links TRBV6-5 with TRBJ2-3; 11 positions agree with TRBD2. Germline CDR1 and CDR2: MNHEY and SVGAGI. The junction had 0 bases not matched to a gene; V was cut back by 6 bases and J by 1 base. The CDR3 runs to 14 residues. The chain's CDR3 is CASRLAGGTDTQYF. CDR3 DNA sequence: TGTGCCAGCAGACTAGCGGGGGGCACAGATACGCAGTATTTT.

This sequence joins TRBV5-1 and TRBJ1-2; 7 bases agree with TRBD1. V lost 0 bases to trimming and J lost 8 bases; unmatched junction nucleotides: 7. The CDR3 has 14 residues. From germline, CDR1 is SGHRS and CDR2 YFSETQ. The CDR3 loop reads CASSLDQGDLGYTF. For the CDR3, the DNA is TGCGCCAGCAGCTTGGATCAGGGGGATCTAGGCTACACCTTC. The whole variable domain, remainder taken from reference TRBV5-1 and TRBJ1-2, is KAGVTQTPRYLIKTRGQQVTLSCSPISGHRSVSWYQQTPGQGLQFLFEYFSETQRNKGNFPGRFSGRQFSNSRSEMNVSTLELGDSALYLCASSLDQGDLGYTFGSGTRLTVV.